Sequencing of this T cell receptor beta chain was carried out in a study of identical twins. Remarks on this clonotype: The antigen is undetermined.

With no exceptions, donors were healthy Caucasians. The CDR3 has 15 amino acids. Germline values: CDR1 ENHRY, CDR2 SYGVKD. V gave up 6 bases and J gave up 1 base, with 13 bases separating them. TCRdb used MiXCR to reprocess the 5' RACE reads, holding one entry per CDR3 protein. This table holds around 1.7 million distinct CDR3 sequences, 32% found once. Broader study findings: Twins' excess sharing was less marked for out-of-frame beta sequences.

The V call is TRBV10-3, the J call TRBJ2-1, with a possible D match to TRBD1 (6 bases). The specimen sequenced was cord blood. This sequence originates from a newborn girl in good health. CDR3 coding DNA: TGTGCCATCAGCCCGACAGGCGTATCCTACAATGAGCAGTTCTTC. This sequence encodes CAISPTGVSYNEQFF.